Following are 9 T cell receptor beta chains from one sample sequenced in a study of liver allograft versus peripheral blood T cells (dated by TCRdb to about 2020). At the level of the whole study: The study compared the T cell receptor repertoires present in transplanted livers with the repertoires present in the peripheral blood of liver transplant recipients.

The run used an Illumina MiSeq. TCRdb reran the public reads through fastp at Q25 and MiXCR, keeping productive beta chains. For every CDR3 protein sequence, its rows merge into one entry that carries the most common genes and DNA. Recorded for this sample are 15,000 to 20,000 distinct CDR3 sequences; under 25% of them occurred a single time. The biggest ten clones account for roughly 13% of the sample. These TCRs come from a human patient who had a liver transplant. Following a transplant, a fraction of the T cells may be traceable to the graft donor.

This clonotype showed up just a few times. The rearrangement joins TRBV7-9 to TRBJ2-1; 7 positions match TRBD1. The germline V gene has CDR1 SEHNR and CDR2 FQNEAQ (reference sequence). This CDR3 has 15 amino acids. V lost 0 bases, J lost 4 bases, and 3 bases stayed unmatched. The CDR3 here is CASSLAGTAYNEQFF. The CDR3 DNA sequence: TGTGCCAGCAGCTTAGCTGGGACAGCTTACAATGAGCAGTTCTTC.

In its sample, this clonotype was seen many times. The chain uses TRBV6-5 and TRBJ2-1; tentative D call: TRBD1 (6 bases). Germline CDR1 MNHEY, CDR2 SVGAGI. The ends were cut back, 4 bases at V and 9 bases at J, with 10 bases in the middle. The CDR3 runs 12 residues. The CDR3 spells CASSSWDTEQFF. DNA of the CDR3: TGTGCCAGCAGTTCTTGGGACACTGAGCAGTTCTTC.

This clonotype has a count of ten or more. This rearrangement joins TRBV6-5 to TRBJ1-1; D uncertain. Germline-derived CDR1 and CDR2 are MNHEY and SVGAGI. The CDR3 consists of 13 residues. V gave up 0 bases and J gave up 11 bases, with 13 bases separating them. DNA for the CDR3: TGTGCCAGCAGTTACTCCATACACCCCCGGGCTTTCTTT. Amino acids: CASSYSIHPRAFF.

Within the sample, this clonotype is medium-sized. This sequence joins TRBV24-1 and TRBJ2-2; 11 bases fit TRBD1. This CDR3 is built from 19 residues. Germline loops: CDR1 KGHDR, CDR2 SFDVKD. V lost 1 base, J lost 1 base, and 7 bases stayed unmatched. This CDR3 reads CATSDFGQGASGNTGELFF. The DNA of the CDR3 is TGTGCCACCAGTGATTTCGGACAGGGGGCAAGTGGGAACACCGGGGAGCTGTTTTTT.

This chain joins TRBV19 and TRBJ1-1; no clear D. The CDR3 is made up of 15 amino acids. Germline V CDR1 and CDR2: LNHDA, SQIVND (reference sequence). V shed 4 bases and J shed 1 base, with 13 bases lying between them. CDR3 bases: TGTGCCAGTAGTACTCAGGAGAGTCGGAACACTGAAGCTTTCTTT. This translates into CASSTQESRNTEAFF.

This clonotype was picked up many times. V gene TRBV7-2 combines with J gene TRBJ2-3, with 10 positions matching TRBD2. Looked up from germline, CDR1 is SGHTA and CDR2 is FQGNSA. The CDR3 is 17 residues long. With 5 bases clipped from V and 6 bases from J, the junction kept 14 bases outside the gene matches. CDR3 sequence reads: CASSPAPASGGADTQYF. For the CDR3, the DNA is TGTGCCAGCAGCCCAGCCCCCGCCAGCGGGGGGGCGGATACGCAGTATTTT. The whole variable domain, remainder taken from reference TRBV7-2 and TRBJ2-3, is GAGVSQSPSNKVTEKGKDVELRCDPISGHTALYWYRQSLGQGLEFLIYFQGNSAPDKSGLPSDRFSAERTGGSVSTLTIQRTQQEDSAVYLCASSPAPASGGADTQYFGPGTRLTVL.

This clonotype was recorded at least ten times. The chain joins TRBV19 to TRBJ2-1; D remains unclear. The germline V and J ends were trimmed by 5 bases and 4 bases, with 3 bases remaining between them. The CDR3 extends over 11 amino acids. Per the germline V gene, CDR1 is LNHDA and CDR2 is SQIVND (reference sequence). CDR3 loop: CASSLYNEQFF. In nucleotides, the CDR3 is TGTGCCAGTAGTTTGTACAATGAGCAGTTCTTC.

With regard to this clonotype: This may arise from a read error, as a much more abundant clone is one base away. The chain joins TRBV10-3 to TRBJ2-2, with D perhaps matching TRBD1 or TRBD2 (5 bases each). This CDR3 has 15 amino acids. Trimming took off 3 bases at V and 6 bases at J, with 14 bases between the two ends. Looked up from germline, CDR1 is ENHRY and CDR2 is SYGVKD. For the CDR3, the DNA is TGTGCCATCAGTGAAGGGGCCACGCGGGCCGGGGAGCTGTTTTTT. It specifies CAISEGATRAGELFF.

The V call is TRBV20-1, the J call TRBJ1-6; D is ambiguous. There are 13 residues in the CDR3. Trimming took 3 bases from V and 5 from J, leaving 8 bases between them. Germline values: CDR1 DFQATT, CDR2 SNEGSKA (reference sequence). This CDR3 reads CSARDLNNSPLHF. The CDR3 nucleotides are TGCAGTGCTAGGGACCTTAATAATTCACCCCTCCACTTT.